This T cell receptor (beta chain) was recovered during a study of CD8+ T cells in alopecia areata. Study-wide findings and caveats: Higher clonality was seen in lesional scalp than in normal scalp, especially in alopecia totalis/universalis.

A remark on this clone: The antigen is unknown. This CDR3 is also generated by other DNA sequences in the sample.

In each case, RNA was isolated and then reverse transcribed into cDNA as the sequencing template. Sequencing used immunoSEQ multiplex PCR; TCRdb keeps in-frame clones, though not all of them. The data hold 100,000 to 150,000 clones, with about 50% observed a single time. CDR3 length equals 12 residues. Germline values: CDR1 SQVTM, CDR2 ANQGSEA. Between the trimmed V and J ends, which lost 4 bases and 1 base, there was a span of 8 bases. The sequenced material came from NKG2D-low CD8+ T cells sorted from blood. This sequence joins TRBV29-1 and TRBJ2-7, with D perhaps TRBD2 (5 bases). The sequence came from a human donor with alopecia areata. CDR3 nucleotides: TGCAGCGTTGTGAGGGATTCCTACGAGCAGTACTTC. Translated: CSVVRDSYEQYF.